One and the same sample provided the 15 T cell receptor beta chains below, sequenced in a study of cytomegalovirus exposure and HLA in healthy donors. With 60 Vbeta and 13 Jbeta primers, the PCR was carried out. Produced via immunoSEQ multiplex PCR; TCRdb's table is partial and in-frame only. The repertoire table contains under 200,000 clones. The sequencing sample was made of PBMCs. Receptors originate from a man aged 25 to 40 in good health and CMV-seronegative.

The V call is TRBV5-4, the J call TRBJ2-5, with no clear D. CDR1 and CDR2 (germline): SGHNT, YYREEE (reference sequence). This CDR3 contains 13 residues. The V end lost 3 bases, the J end lost 4 bases, and 10 bases lay between the germline ends. CDR3 sequence: CASSSESRETQYF. The DNA for the CDR3 is TGTGCCAGCAGCTCGGAGTCCAGAGAGACCCAGTACTTC.

This chain links TRBV7-2 with TRBJ1-2; possibly TRBD1 for D (6 bases). CDR3 length: 13 residues. Germline assignment: CDR1 SGHTA and CDR2 FQGNSA. The ends were cut back, 1 base at V and 8 bases at J, with 11 bases in the middle. The CDR3 nucleotides read TGTGCCAGCAGCTTAGATGGTAGGGGGGGCTACACCTTC. It yields the protein CASSLDGRGGYTF.

This chain uses TRBV2 with TRBJ2-5, with 11 nucleotides matching TRBD2. Germline V gene lookup returns CDR1 SNHLY and CDR2 FYNNEI. With 6 bases clipped from V and 5 bases from J, the junction kept 11 bases outside the gene matches. The length of the CDR3 is 16 residues. The CDR3 here is CASSPRLAGTGETQYF. The CDR3 bases are TGTGCCAGCAGCCCCAGACTAGCGGGGACAGGGGAGACCCAGTACTTC.

This sequence joins TRBV2 and TRBJ2-1, with a tentative D call TRBD1 (6 bases). V gave up 6 bases and J gave up 6 bases, with 21 bases separating them. The CDR3 is 16 amino acids. Germline CDR1 SNHLY, CDR2 FYNNEI. The CDR3 DNA sequence: TGTGCCAGCAGGAGGTCTAGTGGGGGCTCGGGCAATGAGCAGTTCTTC. Its translation is CASRRSSGGSGNEQFF.

The chain recombines TRBV5-1 with TRBJ2-3; 9 positions agree with TRBD2. The CDR3 has 16 residues. The V gene end was trimmed by 3 bases and the J gene end by 3 bases; junction bases not matched to a gene: 8. CDR1 and CDR2 (germline): SGHRS, YFSETQ. The CDR3 bases are TGCGCCAGCAGCTGGGGGACTAGCCCCTCAACAGATACGCAGTATTTT. It yields the protein CASSWGTSPSTDTQYF.

The chain recombines TRBV5-4 with TRBJ2-5; D is possibly TRBD2 (5 bases). Trimming stripped 4 bases from V and 11 bases from J, with 24 bases between. This CDR3 region has 15 residues. Germline V lookup: CDR1 SGHNT, CDR2 YYREEE (reference sequence). CDR3 protein: CASSLTPDFLEEQYF. Here the CDR3 DNA reads TGTGCCAGCAGCCTAACCCCGGATTTTCTGGAGGAGCAGTACTTC.

The chain couples TRBV7-8 to TRBJ2-3, with 7 bases that match TRBD2. The CDR3 totals 17 residues. Germline values: CDR1 SGHVS, CDR2 FQNEAQ. The V gene end was trimmed by 1 base and the J gene end by 3 bases; junction bases not matched to a gene: 10. CDR3 residues: CASSLGAGEGHTDTQYF. The CDR3 region has the DNA TGTGCCAGCAGCTTAGGCGCGGGGGAGGGCCATACAGATACGCAGTATTTT.

This chain joins TRBV27 and TRBJ1-1; no clear D gene. The V gene lost 0 bases and the J gene lost 0 bases, with 17 bases spanning the gap. This CDR3 is built from 18 residues. Germline values: CDR1 MNHEY, CDR2 SMNVEV (reference sequence). In nucleotides, the CDR3 is TGTGCCAGCAGTTTATCGCGTCGCGGCCTCGAGGTGAACACTGAAGCTTTCTTT. It is translated as CASSLSRRGLEVNTEAFF.

The chain combines TRBV27 with TRBJ2-5; 12 positions agree with TRBD2. V was pared by 6 bases and J by 4 bases, with 6 bases of the junction left unmatched. Germline assignment: CDR1 MNHEY and CDR2 SMNVEV (reference sequence). The CDR3 contains 15 residues. This CDR3 is CASSLAGGRGETQYF. The DNA for the CDR3 is TGTGCCAGCAGCCTAGCGGGAGGGAGGGGAGAGACCCAGTACTTC.

This chain links TRBV5-5 with TRBJ2-1; 8 positions agree with TRBD2. The germline V gene has CDR1 SGHKS and CDR2 YYEKEE (reference sequence). The length of the CDR3 is 19 residues. Trimming at V came to 4 bases and at J to 2 bases, leaving 17 bases not matched to a gene. CDR3 in amino acids: CASSLAGSGGGTPYNEQFF. CDR3 DNA sequence: TGTGCCAGCAGCCTAGCGGGCAGTGGCGGGGGAACCCCCTACAATGAGCAGTTCTTC.

The chain is built from TRBV5-5 and TRBJ1-2; the D is unclear. Germline values: CDR1 SGHKS, CDR2 YYEKEE (reference sequence). The CDR3 totals 13 residues. Trimming pared 4 bases from V and 0 bases from J, leaving 7 bases between. The CDR3 sequence: CASSLPANYGYTF. Here the CDR3 DNA reads TGTGCCAGCAGCCTCCCGGCTAACTATGGCTACACCTTC. Variable domain in full (rest from reference TRBV5-5 and TRBJ1-2): DAGVTQSPTHLIKTRGQQVTLRCSPISGHKSVSWYQQVLGQGPQFIFQYYEKEERGRGNFPDRFSARQFPNYSSELNVNALLLGDSALYLCASSLPANYGYTFGSGTRLTVV.

The chain joins TRBV12-5 to TRBJ1-5; 8 bases line up with TRBD1. Per the germline V gene, CDR1 is LGHNT and CDR2 is FRNRAP. The CDR3 consists of 15 residues. Losses at the gene ends were 1 base for V and 8 bases for J; bases not matched to a gene: 7. CDR3 protein: CASGLGTGGEKPQHF. The CDR3 DNA follows: TGTGCTAGTGGTTTGGGCACAGGGGGGGAGAAGCCCCAGCATTTT.

This rearrangement joins TRBV29-1 to TRBJ1-1; D remains ambiguous. Trimming removed 4 bases at V and 0 bases at J, with 9 bases between. CDR3 length: 13 residues. CDR1 is SQVTM, CDR2 ANQGSEA, per germline. The CDR3 DNA follows: TGCAGCGTTGGGGAGATGGTGAACACTGAAGCTTTCTTT. Its translation: CSVGEMVNTEAFF.

Here the CDR3 reads CASSPYPPGSLETQYF. The DNA of the CDR3 is TGTGCCAGCAGCCCCTACCCTCCGGGGTCCCTAGAGACCCAGTACTTC. The chain couples TRBV9 to TRBJ2-5; D perhaps matches TRBD2 (5 bases). The CDR3 is 16 amino acids. Germline V gene data show CDR1 as SGDLS and CDR2 as YYNGEE. Trimming left V 4 bases short and J 4 bases short, with 20 bases between.

The rearrangement joins TRBV19 to TRBJ2-1; 10 bases fit TRBD2. In germline, CDR1 is LNHDA, CDR2 SQIVND (reference sequence). The CDR3 covers 21 residues. V lost 4 bases and J lost 0; bases outside the gene matches: 18. This CDR3 reads CASSTPSVSGGHPSSYNEQFF. The CDR3 coding sequence is TGTGCCAGTAGTACCCCATCGGTTAGCGGGGGGCATCCTAGCTCCTACAATGAGCAGTTCTTC.